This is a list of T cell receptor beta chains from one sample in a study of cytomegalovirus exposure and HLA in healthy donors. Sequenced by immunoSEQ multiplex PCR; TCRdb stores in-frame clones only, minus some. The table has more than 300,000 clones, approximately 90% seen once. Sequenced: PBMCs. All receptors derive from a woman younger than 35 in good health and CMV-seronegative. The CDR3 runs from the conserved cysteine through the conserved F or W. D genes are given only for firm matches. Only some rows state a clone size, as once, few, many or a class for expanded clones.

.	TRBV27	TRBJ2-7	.	TGTGCCAGCAGCCCCGCGGTGATTCGAGGCGAGCAGTACTTC	CASSPAVIRGEQYF
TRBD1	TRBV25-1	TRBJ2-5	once	TGTGCCAGCAGTGACTACAGCGCGGACAGGGGGGAAGAGACCCAGTACTTC	CASSDYSADRGEETQYF
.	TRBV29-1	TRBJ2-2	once	TGCAGCGTTGGAATATTAGGTGCTGGAGGGTCCCGGGCTAACACCGGGGAGCTGTTTTTT	CSVGILGAGGSRANTGELFF
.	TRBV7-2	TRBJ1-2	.	TGTGCCAGCAGCACTGGGCGAGCAGGGCACTATGGCTACACCTTC	CASSTGRAGHYGYTF
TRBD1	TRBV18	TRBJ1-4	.	TGTGCCAGCTCACCCACATTGGCGGACAGGTTGAGTGAAAAACTGTTTTTT	CASSPTLADRLSEKLFF
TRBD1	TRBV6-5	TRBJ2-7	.	TGTGCCAGCAGTTACGGACAGGGCGCCTACGAGCAGTACTTC	CASSYGQGAYEQYF
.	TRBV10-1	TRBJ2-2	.	TGCGCCAGCAGGAGGGAAAGGAACACCGGGGAGCTGTTTTTT	CASRRERNTGELFF
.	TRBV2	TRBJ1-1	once	TGTGCCAGCAGCGCCGGACTTAACACTGAAGCTTTCTTT	CASSAGLNTEAFF
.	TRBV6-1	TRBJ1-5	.	TGTGCCAGCAGGGTCGGGGGAGATAGCAATCAGCCCCAGCATTTT	CASRVGGDSNQPQHF
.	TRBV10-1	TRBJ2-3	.	TGCGCCAGCAGCCCCGGGAAGGTCCCAGATACGCAGTATTTT	CASSPGKVPDTQYF
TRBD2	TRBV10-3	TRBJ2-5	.	TGTGCCATCAGTGCAGTGAGGGGTAGCGGGGAGACCCAGTACTTC	CAISAVRGSGETQYF
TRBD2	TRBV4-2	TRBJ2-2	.	TGTGCCAGCAGCCAAGATAGTGTTGGGAGGGACGCCGGGACTATAGGTACCGGGGAGCTGTTTTTT	CASSQDSVGRDAGTIGTGELFF
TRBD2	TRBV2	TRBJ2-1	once	TGTGCCAGCAGTGCCCGATTAGCGGGGGAGTACAATGAGCAGTTCTTC	CASSARLAGEYNEQFF